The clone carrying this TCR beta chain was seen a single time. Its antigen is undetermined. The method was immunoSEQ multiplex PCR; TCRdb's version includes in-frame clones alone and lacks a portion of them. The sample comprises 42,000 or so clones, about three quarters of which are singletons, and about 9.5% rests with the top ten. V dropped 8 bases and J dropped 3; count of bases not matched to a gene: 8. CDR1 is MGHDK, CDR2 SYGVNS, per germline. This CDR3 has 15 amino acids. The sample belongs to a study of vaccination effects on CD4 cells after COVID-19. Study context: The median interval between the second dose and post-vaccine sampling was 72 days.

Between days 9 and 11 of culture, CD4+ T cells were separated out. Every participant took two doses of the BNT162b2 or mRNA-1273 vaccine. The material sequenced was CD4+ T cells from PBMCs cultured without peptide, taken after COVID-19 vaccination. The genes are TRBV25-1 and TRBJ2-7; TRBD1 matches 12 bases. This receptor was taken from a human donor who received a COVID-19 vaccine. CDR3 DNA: TGTGCCAGCCTCGCCGGGACAGGGGGCAACTACGAGCAGTACTTC. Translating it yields CASLAGTGGNYEQYF.